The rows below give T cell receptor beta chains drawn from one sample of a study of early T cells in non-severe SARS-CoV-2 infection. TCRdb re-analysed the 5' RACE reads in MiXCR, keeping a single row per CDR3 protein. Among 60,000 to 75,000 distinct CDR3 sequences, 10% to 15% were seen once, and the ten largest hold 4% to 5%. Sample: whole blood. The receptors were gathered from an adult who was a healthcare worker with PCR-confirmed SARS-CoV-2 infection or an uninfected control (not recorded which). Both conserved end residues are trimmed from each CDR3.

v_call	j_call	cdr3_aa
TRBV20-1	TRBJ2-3	SARDVDGTDTQY
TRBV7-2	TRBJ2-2	ASSLGGRSNTGELF
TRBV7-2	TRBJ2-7	ASSPSSGQGYEQY
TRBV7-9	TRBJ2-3	ASSPGGLKGDTQY
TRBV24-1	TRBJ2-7	ATSDSGAGYEQY
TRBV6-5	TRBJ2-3	ASSFDRGAQY
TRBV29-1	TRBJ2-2	STDVSGTGELF
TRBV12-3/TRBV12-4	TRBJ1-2	ASSFFGPSHYGYT
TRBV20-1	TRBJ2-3	SARDVGSVGDTQY
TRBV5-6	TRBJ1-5	ASSLGYSTGLVGNQPQH
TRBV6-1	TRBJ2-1	ASSQGSNEQF
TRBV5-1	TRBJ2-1	ASSRTSGSVEQF
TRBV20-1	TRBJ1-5	SATGAGNQPQH
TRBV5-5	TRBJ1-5	ASSLREAQPQH
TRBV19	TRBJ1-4	ASSPQGTEKLF
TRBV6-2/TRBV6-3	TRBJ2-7	ASSYGIAGADYEQY
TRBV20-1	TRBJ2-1	SASPGLGGSDEQF
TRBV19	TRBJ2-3	ASGDGGTDTQY
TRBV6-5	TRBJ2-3	ASSLRPISTDTQY
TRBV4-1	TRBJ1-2	ASSQVRGYGYT
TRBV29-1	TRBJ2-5	SAAQVGGNQETQY
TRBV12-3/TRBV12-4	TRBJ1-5	ASSFQKSGPQH
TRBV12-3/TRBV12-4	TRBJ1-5	ASTSDSPGNQPQH
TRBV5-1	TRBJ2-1	ASSVDLAGASSYNEQF
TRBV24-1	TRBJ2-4	ATSDLWDLAKNIQY
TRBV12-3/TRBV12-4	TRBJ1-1	ASSLRGQGPSEAF
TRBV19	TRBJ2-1	ASRTLREGRNEQF
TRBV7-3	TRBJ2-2	ASSLTPVGTGELF
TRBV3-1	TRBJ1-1	ASSQSRGRNTEAF
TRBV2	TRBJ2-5	ASRKQGTRETQY
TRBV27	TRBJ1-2	ASSYGPNYGYT
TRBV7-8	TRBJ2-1	ASSLDRGASLYNEQF
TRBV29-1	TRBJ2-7	SVEDQGQPYEQY
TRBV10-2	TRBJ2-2	ASSGSFVRGYGTGELF
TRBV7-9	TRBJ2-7	ASSLAAGSNYEQY
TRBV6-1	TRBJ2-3	ASSESVVTDTQY
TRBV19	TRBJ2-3	ASVAGGSTDTQY
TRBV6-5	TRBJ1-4	ASSYSPRTTTNEKLF
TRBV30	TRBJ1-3	AWIRQGGGNTIY
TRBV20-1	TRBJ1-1	SARSGGVNTEAF
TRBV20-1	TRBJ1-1	SARDQGAGGTEAF
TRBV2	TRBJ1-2	ASSEVQGVGGYT
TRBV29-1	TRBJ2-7	SVLTGGSSYEQY